This T cell receptor beta chain is from a study of cytomegalovirus exposure and HLA in healthy donors. General observations from the study: The classifier reportedly diagnosed cytomegalovirus status with high specificity and sensitivity. The dataset shows that most TCR sequences were rare, while some public TCRs occurred in many donors.

This clone came up a few times. Its antigen is as yet unknown. Using immunoSEQ multiplex PCR, the repertoire was profiled, and TCRdb retains in-frame clones only, with some absent. The data show 350,000 or so clones, roughly 85% seen once. The donors were part of the validation cohort, which consisted of about 120 subjects and was separate from the first cohort of roughly 620 subjects. Sequencing input: PBMCs. This receptor was obtained from a woman aged 18-29 years in good health and CMV-seronegative.

The CDR3 region has the DNA TGTGCCAGTAGTATCGACAGGGGCGACTATGGCTACACCTTC. Amino acids: CASSIDRGDYGYTF. The V gene is TRBV19, the J gene TRBJ1-2; 8 bases are shared with TRBD1. Germline CDR1 and CDR2: LNHDA and SQIVND (reference sequence). Unmatched junction bases numbered 3, after V lost 3 bases and J lost 3 bases. The CDR3 contains 14 residues.